This entry features one T cell receptor (beta chain) sequence. This sample is part of a study of blood T cells in healthy people across ages. Primed by a sample-barcoded 5' primer and a J-beta primer mix, a second PCR proceeded for about 7 to 11 cycles. TCRdb reprocessed the 5' RACE reads with MiXCR, giving one entry per CDR3 protein. The sample contains approximately 1.5 million distinct CDR3 sequences, roughly two fifths of which appear only once. CDR1 and CDR2 from the germline V gene are SGHRS and YFSETQ. This CDR3 comprises 13 residues. Sequenced input: blood. The chain recombines TRBV5-1 with TRBJ2-7; D not resolved. The J call may not be correct, given that the DNA end is closer to TRBJ2-5. The source is a woman aged 18-30 years in good health. The CDR3 is CASSWSLGETQYF. CDR3 coding DNA: TGCGCCAGCAGCTGGTCATTAGGAGAGACCCAGTACTTC.